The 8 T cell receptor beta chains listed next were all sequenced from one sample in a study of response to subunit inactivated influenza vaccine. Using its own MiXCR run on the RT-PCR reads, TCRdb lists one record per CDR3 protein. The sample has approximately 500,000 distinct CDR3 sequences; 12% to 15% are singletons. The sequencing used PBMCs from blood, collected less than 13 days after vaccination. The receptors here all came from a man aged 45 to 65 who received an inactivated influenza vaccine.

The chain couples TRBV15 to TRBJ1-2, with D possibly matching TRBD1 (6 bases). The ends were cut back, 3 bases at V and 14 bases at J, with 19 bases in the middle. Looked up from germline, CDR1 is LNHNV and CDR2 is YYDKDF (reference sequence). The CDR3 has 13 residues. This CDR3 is CATSRTLQGLSTF. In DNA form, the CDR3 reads TGTGCCACCAGCAGGACTCTACAGGGTTTATCGACCTTC.

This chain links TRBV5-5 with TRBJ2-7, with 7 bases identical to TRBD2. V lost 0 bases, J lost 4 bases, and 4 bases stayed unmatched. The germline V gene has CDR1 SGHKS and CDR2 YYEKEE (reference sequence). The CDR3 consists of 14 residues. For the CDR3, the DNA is TGTGCCAGCAGCTTGGGGCTAGCGGAATACGAGCAGTACTTC. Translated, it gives CASSLGLAEYEQYF.

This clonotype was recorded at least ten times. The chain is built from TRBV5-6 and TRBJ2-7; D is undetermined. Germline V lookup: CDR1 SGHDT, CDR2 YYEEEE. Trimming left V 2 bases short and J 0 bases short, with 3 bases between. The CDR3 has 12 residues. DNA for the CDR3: TGTGCCAGCAGCTTTATCTCCTACGAGCAGTACTTC. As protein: CASSFISYEQYF.

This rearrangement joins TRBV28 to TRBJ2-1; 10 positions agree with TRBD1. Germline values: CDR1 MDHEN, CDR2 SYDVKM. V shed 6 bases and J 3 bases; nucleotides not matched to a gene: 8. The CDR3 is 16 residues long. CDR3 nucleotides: TGTGCCAGCAGGCCCCGGGGACAGGGGAACTACAATGAGCAGTTCTTC. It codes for CASRPRGQGNYNEQFF.

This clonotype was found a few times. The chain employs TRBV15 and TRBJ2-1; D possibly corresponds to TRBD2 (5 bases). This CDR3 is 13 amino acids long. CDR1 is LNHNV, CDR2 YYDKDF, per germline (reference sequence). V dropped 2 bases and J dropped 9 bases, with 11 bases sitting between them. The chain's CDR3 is CATSRREGAEQFF. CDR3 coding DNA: TGTGCCACCAGCAGACGAGAGGGAGCTGAGCAGTTCTTC.

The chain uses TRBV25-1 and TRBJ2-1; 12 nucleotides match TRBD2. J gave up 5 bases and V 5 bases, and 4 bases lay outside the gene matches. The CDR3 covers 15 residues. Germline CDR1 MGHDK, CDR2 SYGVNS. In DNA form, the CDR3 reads TGTGCCAGCAGTCCCCTAGCGGGAGGGGACAATGAGCAGTTCTTC. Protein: CASSPLAGGDNEQFF.

CDR3 residues: CASSGGDRPGYTF. DNA of the CDR3: TGCGCCAGCAGCGGGGGGGACAGGCCTGGCTACACCTTC. The V gene is TRBV5-1, the J gene TRBJ1-2; TRBD1 matches 8 bases. The trim removed 4 bases at V and 7 bases at J, leaving 6 bases unmatched. The CDR3 sequence is 13 residues long. Germline V gene lookup returns CDR1 SGHRS and CDR2 YFSETQ.

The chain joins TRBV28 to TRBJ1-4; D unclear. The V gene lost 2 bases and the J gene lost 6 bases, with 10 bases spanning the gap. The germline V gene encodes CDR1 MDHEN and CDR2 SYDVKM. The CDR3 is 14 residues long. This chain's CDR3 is CASSLVRGDEKLFF. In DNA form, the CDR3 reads TGTGCCAGCAGTTTAGTGCGTGGCGATGAAAAACTGTTTTTT.